These T cell receptor beta chains were read from a single sample in a study of cytomegalovirus exposure and HLA in healthy donors. Using immunoSEQ multiplex PCR, the repertoire was profiled, and TCRdb retains in-frame clones only, with some absent. The sample has 150,000 to 200,000 clones, nearly 80% seen once. Input material: PBMCs. These receptors were collected from a woman between 40 and 55 years old in good health and CMV-seronegative. Both conserved end residues are part of each CDR3. Fields, in order: D gene, J gene, CDR3 length, V gene, clone size, CDR3 protein, CDR3 DNA. D genes are given only for firm matches. The size entry is marked missing in some rows and otherwise reads once, few, many or a size class.

TRBD1 | TRBJ1-1 | 14 | TRBV7-9 | - | CASSLASGGTEAFF | TGTGCCAGCAGCTTAGCCTCAGGGGGCACTGAAGCTTTCTTT
- | TRBJ1-1 | 11 | TRBV6-5 | few | CASSLHTEAFF | TGTGCCAGCAGTCTACACACTGAAGCTTTCTTT
- | TRBJ1-1 | 18 | TRBV6-1 | - | CASSEHGGTRGSNTEAFF | TGTGCCAGCAGTGAACATGGGGGGACGAGGGGATCCAACACTGAAGCTTTCTTT
- | TRBJ1-1 | 13 | TRBV7-3 | - | CASSMRSNTEAFF | TGTGCCAGCAGCATGAGGTCGAACACTGAAGCTTTCTTT
- | TRBJ1-1 | 14 | TRBV5-1 | - | CASSLFRGGTEAFF | TGCGCCAGCAGCTTATTCAGGGGAGGGACTGAAGCTTTCTTT
- | TRBJ1-2 | 16 | TRBV16 | - | CASSQFPGASVEGYTF | TGTGCCAGCAGCCAATTCCCGGGAGCATCGGTGGAAGGCTACACCTTC
TRBD1 | TRBJ2-7 | 14 | TRBV11-3 | - | CASSYRDRLDEQYF | TGTGCCAGCAGTTACCGGGACAGGCTAGACGAGCAGTACTTC
TRBD1 | TRBJ1-1 | 14 | TRBV11-2 | - | CASSLQGGNTEAFF | TGTGCCAGCAGCCTCCAGGGGGGTAACACTGAAGCTTTCTTT
- | TRBJ1-1 | 15 | TRBV27 | - | CASSLVGLGNTEAFF | TGTGCCAGCAGTTTGGTAGGACTTGGGAACACTGAAGCTTTCTTT
- | TRBJ1-5 | 16 | TRBV19 | - | CASSIATAYSNQPQHF | TGTGCCAGTAGTATAGCGACAGCTTATAGCAATCAGCCCCAGCATTTT
- | TRBJ2-3 | 14 | TRBV7-2 | once | CASSLLGPTDTQYF | TGTGCCAGCAGCCTACTCGGTCCCACAGATACGCAGTATTTT
TRBD1 | TRBJ2-7 | 13 | TRBV13 | - | CASSSDRGWEQYF | TGTGCCAGCAGCTCCGACAGGGGATGGGAGCAGTACTTC
- | TRBJ1-1 | 12 | TRBV4-1 | - | CASSRGGREAFF | TGCGCCAGCAGCCGGGGAGGGCGTGAAGCTTTCTTT
TRBD2 | TRBJ2-1 | 14 | TRBV5-1 | - | CASRERGGAYEQFF | TGCGCCAGCAGGGAGCGGGGGGGCGCCTATGAGCAGTTCTTC
- | TRBJ2-2 | 14 | TRBV18 | - | CASSPLPGTGELFF | TGTGCCAGCTCACCACTTCCCGGCACCGGGGAGCTGTTTTTT
TRBD2 | TRBJ2-5 | 15 | TRBV7-9 | - | CASSLREGLKETQYF | TGTGCCAGCAGCTTAAGGGAGGGCCTAAAAGAGACCCAGTACTTC
- | TRBJ1-3 | 12 | TRBV5-4 | - | CASSLGEDTIYF | TGTGCCAGCAGCTTGGGCGAGGACACCATATATTTT
TRBD1 | TRBJ1-4 | 14 | TRBV7-2 | - | CASSLYRGREKLFF | TGTGCCAGCAGCTTATATAGGGGGCGGGAAAAACTGTTTTTT
TRBD1 | TRBJ2-3 | 14 | TRBV10-3 | - | CAIRATGSTDTQYF | TGTGCCATCAGAGCGACAGGGAGCACAGATACGCAGTATTTT
- | TRBJ1-5 | 15 | TRBV19 | - | CASSNNAGADQPQHF | TGTGCCAGTAGTAATAATGCAGGGGCGGATCAGCCCCAGCATTTT
TRBD1 | TRBJ2-7 | 13 | TRBV19 | few | CASADRVVNEQYF | TGTGCCAGTGCTGACAGGGTTGTCAACGAGCAGTACTTC
- | TRBJ2-1 | 11 | TRBV6-5 | - | CASSQDSKQFF | TGTGCCAGCAGTCAAGACAGTAAGCAGTTCTTC
- | TRBJ1-1 | 14 | TRBV7-2 | - | CASSTIFRETEAFF | TGTGCCAGCAGCACCATATTCCGGGAGACTGAAGCTTTCTTT
- | TRBJ1-2 | 13 | TRBV27 | - | CASSLGQFYGYTF | TGTGCCAGCAGTTTAGGGCAGTTCTATGGCTACACCTTC
- | TRBJ1-4 | 15 | TRBV5-1 | - | CASSLGQNSNEKLFF | TGCGCCAGCAGCTTGGGACAGAACTCTAATGAAAAACTGTTTTTT
- | TRBJ2-3 | 17 | TRBV7-8 | - | CASSFTLDRPSTDTQYF | TGTGCCAGCAGCTTTACCCTAGACAGGCCTAGCACAGATACGCAGTATTTT
TRBD1 | TRBJ2-1 | 15 | TRBV7-6 | - | CASSLGQGPYNEQFF | TGTGCCAGCAGCTTGGGACAGGGACCCTACAATGAGCAGTTCTTC
TRBD1 | TRBJ2-7 | 14 | TRBV4-2 | few | CASSPDRGAYEQYF | TGTGCCAGCAGCCCGGACAGGGGCGCCTACGAGCAGTACTTC
TRBD1 | TRBJ1-2 | 14 | TRBV5-4 | - | CASSLDRGTYGYTF | TGTGCCAGCAGCTTGGACAGGGGTACCTATGGCTACACCTTC
TRBD1 | TRBJ1-1 | 14 | TRBV18 | - | CASSPDRGIAEAFF | TGTGCCAGCTCACCAGACAGGGGTATCGCTGAAGCTTTCTTT
- | TRBJ2-7 | 14 | TRBV11-2 | - | CASSLVPGAYEQYF | TGTGCCAGCAGCTTAGTCCCGGGGGCCTACGAGCAGTACTTC
- | TRBJ1-6 | 14 | TRBV5-6 | - | CASSSRVRGIPLHF | TGTGCCAGCAGCTCCCGGGTAAGAGGGATACCCCTCCACTTT
TRBD1 | TRBJ1-2 | 17 | TRBV18 | - | CASSPPEVGTANYGYTF | TGTGCCAGCTCACCACCGGAAGTCGGGACAGCCAACTATGGCTACACCTTC
TRBD1 | TRBJ2-5 | 14 | TRBV2 | - | CASSWTGGLKTQYF | TGTGCCAGCAGTTGGACAGGGGGCCTGAAGACCCAGTACTTC
- | TRBJ1-4 | 15 | TRBV4-2 | - | CASSHEQGAGEKLFF | TGTGCCAGCAGCCATGAACAGGGCGCCGGTGAAAAACTGTTTTTT
TRBD2 | TRBJ2-3 | 17 | TRBV28 | - | CASSLPGLAGITDTQYF | TGTGCCAGCAGTCTTCCGGGACTAGCGGGGATTACAGATACGCAGTATTTT
TRBD1 | TRBJ2-7 | 12 | TRBV18 | once | CASSPTGDEQYF | TGTGCCAGCTCACCAACAGGGGACGAGCAGTACTTC
- | TRBJ1-1 | 13 | TRBV14 | - | CASSLLLQGRAFF | TGTGCCAGCAGCCTACTTCTACAGGGTCGAGCTTTCTTT
- | TRBJ2-3 | 15 | TRBV4-1 | once | CASSQGGILTDTQYF | TGCGCCAGCAGCCAAGGAGGGATTTTGACAGATACGCAGTATTTT
- | TRBJ1-1 | 12 | TRBV28 | - | CASRRNTGEAFF | TGTGCCAGCAGGAGAAATACAGGAGAAGCTTTCTTT
- | TRBJ1-4 | 15 | TRBV5-1 | - | CASSSLTATNEKLFF | TGCGCCAGCAGCTCGTTGACAGCAACTAATGAAAAACTGTTTTTT
- | TRBJ2-5 | 13 | TRBV5-1 | - | CASSLGGGETQYF | TGCGCCAGCAGCTTAGGGGGAGGGGAGACCCAGTACTTC
- | TRBJ1-5 | 14 | TRBV19 | - | CASSILGEDQPQHF | TGTGCCAGTAGTATATTGGGGGAGGATCAGCCCCAGCATTTT
- | TRBJ1-2 | 14 | TRBV2 | - | CASSDGGPDYGYTF | TGTGCCAGCAGTGACGGGGGGCCTGACTATGGCTACACCTTC
- | TRBJ1-1 | 14 | TRBV5-1 | - | CASSEQGRNTEAFF | TGCGCCAGCAGCGAGCAGGGTCGGAACACTGAAGCTTTCTTT
- | TRBJ2-4 | 14 | TRBV2 | - | CASFRTLAKNIQYF | TGTGCCAGCTTTCGGACACTAGCCAAAAACATTCAGTACTTC
TRBD2 | TRBJ2-3 | 18 | TRBV19 | - | CASSSLAGGRIDTDTQYF | TGTGCCAGTAGTTCTCTAGCGGGGGGGCGAATCGACACAGATACGCAGTATTTT
- | TRBJ2-5 | 15 | TRBV6-5 | - | CASSTGTGGVETQYF | TGTGCCAGCAGTACTGGGACGGGGGGCGTAGAGACCCAGTACTTC
- | TRBJ2-7 | 16 | TRBV7-8 | - | CASSLVGGARSYEQYF | TGTGCCAGCAGCTTAGTAGGGGGGGCAAGGTCCTACGAGCAGTACTTC
TRBD1 | TRBJ1-1 | 17 | TRBV7-2 | - | CASSPRDRGYMNTEAFF | TGTGCCAGCAGCCCCCGGGACAGGGGCTACATGAACACTGAAGCTTTCTTT
TRBD1 | TRBJ2-7 | 15 | TRBV27 | - | CASNKMGTGLGEQYF | TGTGCCAGCAACAAAATGGGGACAGGGCTAGGAGAGCAGTACTTC
TRBD1 | TRBJ1-6 | 14 | TRBV28 | - | CASSPGTAHSPLHF | TGTGCCAGCAGTCCCGGGACAGCACATTCACCCCTCCACTTT
- | TRBJ2-7 | 17 | TRBV28 | - | CASSSNTPGRGYIEQYF | TGTGCCAGCAGTTCTAACACTCCCGGCAGGGGTTATATCGAGCAGTACTTC
TRBD1 | TRBJ1-2 | 17 | TRBV5-1 | - | CASSSDHYPDRGSGYTF | TGCGCCAGCAGCTCCGACCATTACCCGGACAGGGGAAGCGGCTACACCTTC
TRBD1 | TRBJ1-6 | 16 | TRBV6-5 | - | CASSYVTQGANSPLHF | TGTGCCAGCAGTTACGTTACACAGGGGGCGAATTCACCCCTCCACTTT
- | TRBJ1-2 | 15 | TRBV4-1 | - | CASSHLEVGSYGYTF | TGCGCCAGCAGCCATTTAGAGGTTGGCTCCTATGGCTACACCTTC
TRBD1 | TRBJ2-7 | 14 | TRBV29-1 | - | CSVGQGVFSNEQYF | TGCAGCGTAGGACAGGGAGTTTTTTCTAACGAGCAGTACTTC
- | TRBJ2-7 | 13 | TRBV7-9 | - | CASSSDSAYEQYF | TGTGCCAGCAGCTCGGACTCAGCCTACGAGCAGTACTTC